This TCR beta chain was sequenced for a study of Ad26.COV2.S vaccination and SARS-CoV-2 variants. At the level of the study: A participant enrolled in the COV1001 Ad26.COV2.S trial arm provided the sample. Administration of Ad26.COV2.S was intramuscular, either once or twice 56 days apart. Findings and caveats of the study: The study found higher spike-specific TCR breadth in vaccine than placebo recipients.

A word on this clone: Its antigen is not identified.

CDR3 size: 16 residues. Germline CDR1 is SGHNT and CDR2 is YYREEE (reference sequence). The V and J ends lost 0 bases and 2 bases, in that order; junction bases with no gene match: 5. Using immunoSEQ multiplex PCR, the repertoire was profiled, and TCRdb retains in-frame clones only, with some absent. The table lists fewer than 500,000 clones, 89% of them singletons. Treatment specified: roughly 20 received Ad26.COV2.S at low or high dose, single or two shots; about 5 received placebo; per-sample allocation not given. Vaccine and placebo recipients were sampled on day 63 after the first injection. What was given as vaccine was an Ad26 vector encoding Wuhan-strain SARS-CoV-2 spike.

Sequenced here: peripheral blood, sampled in a trial of Ad26.COV2.S vaccine versus placebo. This clonotype was sampled from a person aged 18-65 years who received the Ad26.COV2.S COVID-19 vaccine or a placebo. V usage is TRBV5-4 and J usage is TRBJ2-3; 8 nucleotides agree with TRBD1. CDR3 DNA sequence: TGTGCCAGCAGCTTGGAGGCAGGGGGCGACACAGATACGCAGTATTTT. Protein sequence: CASSLEAGGDTDTQYF.